Listed below are T cell receptor beta chains from one sample, sequenced in a study of shared clonotypes between healthy human individuals. Repertoires were generated with immunoSEQ multiplex PCR, while TCRdb's copy carries only in-frame clones and drops some. The sample comprises under 2,500,000 clones, approximately 95% of which are singletons, and roughly 0.13% rests with the top ten. Sequenced material: naive CD4+ T cells sorted from blood. Receptors originate from a young man in good health. Each CDR3 is given with its conserved first and last residue. The order of the fields is V gene, clone size, D gene, J gene, CDR3 protein, CDR3 DNA. D genes are given only for firm matches. Clone size appears in some rows only: once, few, many, or a class for an expanded clone.

TRBV6-4,NA,NA,TRBJ2-3,CASSPSLADTQYF,TGTGCCAGCAGTCCATCTTTAGCCGATACGCAGTATTTT
TRBV30,once,NA,TRBJ2-3,CAWSVIRSYPTSTDTQYF,TGTGCCTGGAGTGTAATCCGTAGTTACCCTACTAGCACAGATACGCAGTATTTT
TRBV30,NA,TRBD1,TRBJ1-2,CAWSGQGHNYGYTF,TGTGCCTGGAGTGGACAGGGGCACAACTATGGCTACACCTTC
TRBV7-2,NA,NA,TRBJ1-2,CASSRPGSALSTTGYTF,TGTGCCAGCAGCCGCCCAGGCTCCGCCTTATCGACTACCGGCTACACCTTC
TRBV27,NA,TRBD2,TRBJ2-7,CASSPGLAYSHVYEQYF,TGTGCCAGCAGCCCGGGACTAGCGTACTCCCACGTCTACGAGCAGTACTTC
TRBV2,NA,NA,TRBJ1-6,CASSGQRPSNSPLHF,TGTGCCAGCAGTGGGCAGCGTCCCTCTAATTCACCCCTCCACTTT
TRBV7-7,NA,TRBD2,TRBJ2-7,CASSVGLAGDEQYF,TGTGCTAGCAGCGTCGGACTAGCGGGAGACGAGCAGTACTTC
TRBV20-1,once,NA,TRBJ2-5,CSAWDETQYF,TGCAGTGCTTGGGACGAGACCCAGTACTTC
TRBV11-2,NA,NA,TRBJ2-7,CASSLETISYEQYF,TGTGCCAGCAGCTTAGAGACGATCTCCTACGAGCAGTACTTC
TRBV9,NA,NA,TRBJ1-6,CASSVVEGSNSALHF,TGTGCCAGCAGCGTAGTGGAGGGTTCTAATTCAGCCCTCCACTTT
TRBV5-1,NA,TRBD1,TRBJ2-7,CASSLGTGPYEQYF,TGCGCCAGCAGCTTAGGGACAGGGCCCTACGAGCAGTACTTC
TRBV28,NA,TRBD1,TRBJ2-5,CASSPPPGQYEETQYF,TGTGCCAGCAGTCCTCCTCCGGGACAGTACGAAGAGACCCAGTACTTC
TRBV9,NA,NA,TRBJ1-1,CASSYAAGGSEAFF,TGTGCCAGCAGCTATGCCGCGGGGGGTTCTGAAGCTTTCTTT
TRBV29-1,NA,NA,TRBJ2-7,CSVASGPSYEQYF,TGCAGCGTTGCCTCAGGGCCCTCCTACGAGCAGTACTTC
TRBV5-1,NA,NA,TRBJ1-2,CASSPEGHGYTF,TGCGCCAGCAGCCCGGAAGGGCATGGCTACACCTTC